The entry that follows covers one T cell receptor (beta chain) sequence. Its antigen is unknown. One base away there is no much larger clone; base qualities are not given. These data originate in a study of T cells in localized non-small cell lung cancer (dated by TCRdb to the early 2020s). About the full investigation: T cell repertoires of hundreds of early-stage NSCLC patients were analyzed, with tumors being compared against uninvolved tumor-adjacent lungs. The cohort consisted of 200 to 300 treatment-naive NSCLC patients whose localized lung tumors had been resected. NSCLC patients had a mean age of approximately 66 years, and 129 were male and 85 to 110 female. The paper's findings and limits, for the study overall: Longer overall survival was associated with higher blood T cell density, whereas shorter survival was associated with higher adjacent-lung clonality. Because multi-region tumor sequencing was not performed, intratumor heterogeneity could not be ruled out. Because of the exploratory design, TCR variables were selected using unadjusted p-values without false-discovery rate correction. Uninvolved tumor-adjacent lung showed the highest T cell clonality, higher than tumor, which suggests more focused antigenic responses in the adjacent lung. Of the top 100 tumor clones, a median of approximately 60 were detected in paired uninvolved adjacent lung; roughly 29 were also among that lung's top 100.

CDR1 and CDR2 are read off the germline V gene as SGHVS and FQNEAQ. V and J are truncated by 5 bases and 1 base respectively, leaving an intervening sequence of 18 bases. Including cysteine and phenylalanine, the CDR3 has 18 amino acids. CDR3 DNA is the only sequence kept; it has 54 bases, read in frame from the first base. TCR beta CDR3 regions were sequenced from DNA using the immunoSEQ Assay. From the authors' description of their analysis: To compute T cell density, TCR beta template counts were normalized to usable DNA, which was estimated by amplifying housekeeping genes. Richness was estimated using the preseqR package, with extrapolation to 400,000 templates for PBMC samples and to 120,000 templates for tissue samples. Clonality was taken to be one minus Pielou's evenness. To identify tissue-enriched TCRs, differential abundance testing was run on productive amino-acid clonotypes with a minimum total count of 5 and an alpha of 0.1. The Jaccard Index and the Morisita Overlap Index were used to measure repertoire overlap between compartments. GLIPH clustered TCR beta CDR3s with public tetramer-defined viral CDR3s; viral motifs required at least three viral sequences plus V-gene enrichment. This immuneACCESS table, as held by TCRdb, lists in-frame sequences with V and J called but not all clones. Of the missing ones, under half trace to an unresolved V gene in checked studies; the others have no known cause. D and trimming come from the DNA, and the V and J calls and clone size come from that table. Within this sample are about 46,000 clones, with approximately 81% of them counted one time only. About 15% of the sample is taken by the ten largest.

At diagnosis, tumor, uninvolved tumor-adjacent lung and peripheral blood were collected and then preserved as a mix of FFPE and fresh-frozen material. For TCR repertoire profiling, blood samples were analyzed as peripheral blood mononuclear cells. The clonotype comes from a man between 40 and 69 years old with stage III lung adenocarcinoma. The rearrangement joined TRBV7-8 to TRBJ2-6; the best D guess is TRBD1, with 6 bases matching. Sequencing was performed on peripheral blood mononuclear cells, taken before any cancer treatment. In nucleotide form, the sequence is TGTGCCAGCAGCCCAATTACAGGGCCCCTATCTGGGGCCAACGTCCTGACTTTC. It translates to CASSPITGPLSGANVLTF.